A selection of T cell receptor beta chains follows, all from one sample in a study of PD-1 blockade in classical Hodgkin lymphoma. Method: immunoSEQ multiplex PCR; TCRdb's copy keeps in-frame clones and lacks some. The sample lists tens of thousands of clones; 90% to 95% were seen once. The material was peripheral blood mononuclear cells (PBMCs), obtained before the fourth cycle of nivolumab. The receptors shown here come from a human donor with classical Hodgkin lymphoma. The CDR3 runs from the conserved cysteine through the conserved F or W.

CDR3: CASTRTTGDEQYF; V: TRBV6-5; J: TRBJ2-7
CDR3: CASSLTGTSVGDTQYF; V: TRBV7-8; J: TRBJ2-3
CDR3: CASSLRAGNNEQFF; V: TRBV19; J: TRBJ2-1
CDR3: CASSLRATTYYEQYF; V: TRBV27; J: NA
CDR3: CASSLTGLAGVSDTQYF; V: TRBV7-3; J: TRBJ2-3
CDR3: CASSLGSTKLETQYF; V: TRBV7-6; J: TRBJ2-5
CDR3: CASSNSGTRGDTQYF; V: TRBV11-2; J: TRBJ2-3
CDR3: CASSPTGTSWTDTQYF; V: TRBV13; J: TRBJ2-3
CDR3: CASSHDRGAYEQYF; V: TRBV9; J: TRBJ2-7
CDR3: CASRDLAGGLEQYF; V: TRBV28; J: TRBJ2-7
CDR3: CSAYEVEQFF; V: TRBV20-1; J: TRBJ2-1
CDR3: CASSQETTDYYEQYF; V: TRBV4-1; J: NA
CDR3: CASSLNRGLTEAFF; V: TRBV5-1; J: TRBJ1-1
CDR3: CATSPAALQETQYF; V: TRBV10-3; J: TRBJ2-5
CDR3: CSVSSGSGGTGELFF; V: TRBV29-1; J: TRBJ2-2
CDR3: CASSQYPRTRETGEQYF; V: TRBV27; J: TRBJ2-7
CDR3: CASSLGGVGEKLFF; V: TRBV5-1; J: TRBJ1-4
CDR3: CASSLGPSISYEQYF; V: TRBV7-9; J: TRBJ2-7
CDR3: CASSLYLDSSYNEQFF; V: TRBV7-6; J: TRBJ2-1
CDR3: CASSYRGGEAFF; V: TRBV6-5; J: TRBJ1-1
CDR3: CASSLVRWGQETQYF; V: TRBV11-2; J: TRBJ2-5
CDR3: CASSQDAGEGNTIYF; V: TRBV4-2; J: TRBJ1-3
CDR3: CASSQIAGEQYF; V: TRBV27; J: TRBJ2-7
CDR3: CASSPQAGGRYEQYF; V: TRBV5-4; J: TRBJ2-7
CDR3: CASSRRTDYEQYF; V: TRBV5-8; J: TRBJ2-7
CDR3: CASTLGAARGETQYF; V: TRBV28; J: TRBJ2-5
CDR3: CASSPQTGRIQETQYF; V: TRBV7-6; J: TRBJ2-5
CDR3: CASSIEGGNQPQHF; V: TRBV19; J: TRBJ1-5
CDR3: CATSGSGTGEQYF; V: TRBV15; J: TRBJ2-7
CDR3: CASSLGQAGGGYTF; V: TRBV28; J: TRBJ1-2
CDR3: CASSQGGGVYEAFF; V: TRBV4-1; J: TRBJ1-1
CDR3: CASSRFGQGGYEQYF; V: TRBV6-5; J: TRBJ2-7
CDR3: CASSLVTSPTDTQYF; V: TRBV5-1; J: TRBJ2-3
CDR3: CASRKVLSTDTQYF; V: TRBV5-1; J: TRBJ2-3
CDR3: CASREAGAYSPLHF; V: TRBV5-8; J: TRBJ1-6